This entry features one T cell receptor (beta chain) sequence. No cognate antigen has been identified for it. The record has no base qualities; no much larger clone is one base away. TCRbeta CDR3 regions were amplified from genomic DNA by means of the immunoSEQ Assay, a bias-controlled multiplex PCR. In the original analysis: The number of nucleated cells in each sample was estimated from the amplification of reference gene primers within the assay. Sequence reads were collapsed and filtered to measure the absolute abundance of every unique TCRbeta CDR3 rearrangement. For each sample, productive Simpson clonality was calculated by taking the square root of Simpson's diversity index across productive rearrangements. This immuneACCESS table, as held by TCRdb, lists in-frame sequences with V and J called but not all clones. Of the missing ones, under half trace to an unresolved V gene in checked studies; the others have no known cause. D and trimming come from the DNA, and the V and J calls and clone size come from that table. This sample comprises roughly 99,000 clones, roughly 90% of them detected only once. The leading ten clones occupy 4% to 6% of the sample.

Collaborating institutions collected whole blood in K2EDTA tubes following their own protocols. For TCRbeta analysis, collaborators shipped samples in one of three forms: frozen whole blood, isolated PBMCs, or DNA extracted from either of those sample types. This sample was included in a study of blood T cell repertoires in COVID-19 (TCRdb year 2020). Some background on the complete study: Samples covering the acute and convalescent phases of COVID-19 were provided by collaborators in the United States, Italy and Spain. Sample metadata almost always included a de-identified subject ID, COVID-19 status, age in years and sex. Subjects who had been exposed to COVID-19, were actively infected with it, or had recovered from it provided the deeply sampled blood TCRbeta repertoires that made up the dataset. Where available, HLA class I and class II types were obtained from metadata supplied by the sample provider rather than from assay-based typing. Samples came from the ongoing ImmuneRACE study (first 160 participants) plus 1,254 subjects from 6 global collaborators. A freely available public database, intended as a resource for researchers studying the immune response to SARS-CoV-2, is where the repertoires were released. The material from the prospective study consisted of cDNA or gDNA derived from T cells, B-cell-depleted T cells, or PBMCs.

General study outcomes and caveats: How much clinical and demographic metadata was included differed by source and by participant, and the metadata was provided uncurated.

The germline V gene provides CDR1 SGHNT and CDR2 YENEEA. The CDR3 covers 16 residues, taking in both the cysteine and the phenylalanine. Solely the CDR3 DNA is kept, with 48 bases framed from the first base. V and J are trimmed by 4 bases and 6 bases, and the gene matches miss 7 bases of the junction. Input material: peripheral blood. This TCR derives from a man between 35 and 55 years old with active or convalescent COVID-19. The rearranged segments are TRBV11-3 and TRBJ2-1; TRBD2 lines up with 12 middle nucleotides. The CDR3 region reads CASSSRTSGIGNEQFF. The DNA is as follows: TGTGCCAGCAGCTCCAGGACTAGCGGGATAGGCAATGAGCAGTTCTTC.